This T cell receptor beta chain was obtained from a study of beta chain features in type 1 diabetes. Overall study context: Sorted cells, roughly 100,000,000 in number, were examined across all samples. Study-wide findings and caveats: Equally in patients and controls, PCR might preferentially amplify shorter templates. For patients, the naive, central memory and Treg TCRB repertoires appeared more alike than for healthy donors. Shortening of TCRB CDR3s, moderate but significant, appeared in all four CD4+ subsets of Type 1 diabetes patients.

The isolated RNA, all of it, was reverse transcribed, so expressed TCRB transcripts were what got sequenced. Sequenced by immunoSEQ multiplex PCR; TCRdb stores in-frame clones only, minus some. The profile shows 95,000 to 150,000 clones, roughly 17% of them singletons. V shed 1 base and J shed 9 bases, with 10 bases lying between them. This CDR3 region has 14 residues. CDR1 SGHTA and CDR2 FQGNSA come from the germline V gene. Comment on this clone: Its antigen is undetermined.

The sequenced material came from central memory CD4+ T cells from blood. This TCR was recovered from a man aged 25 to 40 with type 1 diabetes. The V and J genes are TRBV7-2 and TRBJ1-6; no clear D gene. The chain's CDR3 is CASSLVRETSPLHF. In DNA, the CDR3 is TGTGCCAGCAGCTTAGTGAGGGAAACTTCACCCCTCCACTTT.